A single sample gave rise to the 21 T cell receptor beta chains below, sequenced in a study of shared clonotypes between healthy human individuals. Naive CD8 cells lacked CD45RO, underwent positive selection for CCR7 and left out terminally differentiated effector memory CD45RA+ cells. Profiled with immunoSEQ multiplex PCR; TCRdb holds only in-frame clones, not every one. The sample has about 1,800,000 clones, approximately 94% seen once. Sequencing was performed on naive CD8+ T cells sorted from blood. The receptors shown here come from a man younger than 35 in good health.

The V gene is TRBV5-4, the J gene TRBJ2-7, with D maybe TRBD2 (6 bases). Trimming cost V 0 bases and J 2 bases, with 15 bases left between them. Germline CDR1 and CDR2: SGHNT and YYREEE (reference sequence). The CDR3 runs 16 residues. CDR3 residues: CASSLGIGGAPYEQYF. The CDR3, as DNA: TGTGCCAGCAGCTTGGGGATTGGCGGGGCGCCCTACGAGCAGTACTTC.

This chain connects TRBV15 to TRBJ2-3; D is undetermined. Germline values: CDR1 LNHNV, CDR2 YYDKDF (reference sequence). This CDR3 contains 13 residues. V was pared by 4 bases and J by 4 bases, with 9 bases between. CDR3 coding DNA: TGTGCCACCAGCAAGGGCCTCCCAGATACGCAGTATTTT. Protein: CATSKGLPDTQYF.

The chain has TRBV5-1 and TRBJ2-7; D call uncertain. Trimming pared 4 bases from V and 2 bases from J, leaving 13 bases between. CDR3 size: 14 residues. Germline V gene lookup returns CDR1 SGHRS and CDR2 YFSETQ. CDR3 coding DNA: TGCGCCAGCAGCCCCTCGAACCTAGCCTACGAGCAGTACTTC. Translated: CASSPSNLAYEQYF.

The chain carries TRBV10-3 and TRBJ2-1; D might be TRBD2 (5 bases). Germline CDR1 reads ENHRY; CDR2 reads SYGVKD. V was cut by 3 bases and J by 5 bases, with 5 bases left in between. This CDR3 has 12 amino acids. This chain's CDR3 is CAISDGNNEQFF. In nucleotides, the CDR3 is TGTGCCATCAGTGACGGGAACAATGAGCAGTTCTTC.

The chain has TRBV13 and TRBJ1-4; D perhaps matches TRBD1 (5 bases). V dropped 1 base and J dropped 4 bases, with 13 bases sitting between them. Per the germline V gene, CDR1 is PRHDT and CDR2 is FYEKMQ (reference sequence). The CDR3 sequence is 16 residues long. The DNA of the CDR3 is TGTGCCAGCAGCTTAGCGAAAGAGGGGTTTAATGAAAAACTGTTTTTT. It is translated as CASSLAKEGFNEKLFF.

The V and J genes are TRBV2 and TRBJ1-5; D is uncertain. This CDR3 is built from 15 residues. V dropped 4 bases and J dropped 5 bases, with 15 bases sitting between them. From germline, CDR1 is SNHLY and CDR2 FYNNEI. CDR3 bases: TGTGCCAGCAGTGTTTCGACTGAGACCTATCAGCCCCAGCATTTT. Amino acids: CASSVSTETYQPQHF.

The DNA for the CDR3 is TGTGCCAGCAGCTCCGGACTAGCGGGCAACTACGAGCAGTACTTC. Its protein is CASSSGLAGNYEQYF. The chain has TRBV7-9 and TRBJ2-7, with TRBD2 matching over 11 bases. Unmatched junction bases numbered 5, after V lost 4 bases and J lost 3 bases. This CDR3 region has 15 residues. Germline V gene lookup returns CDR1 SEHNR and CDR2 FQNEAQ (reference sequence).

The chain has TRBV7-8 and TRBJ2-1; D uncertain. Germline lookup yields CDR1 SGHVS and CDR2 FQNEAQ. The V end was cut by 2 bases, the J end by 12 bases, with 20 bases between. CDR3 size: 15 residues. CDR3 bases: TGTGCCAGCAGCTTAACTCCACTTTATTTTGATCGGCAGTTCTTC. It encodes CASSLTPLYFDRQFF.

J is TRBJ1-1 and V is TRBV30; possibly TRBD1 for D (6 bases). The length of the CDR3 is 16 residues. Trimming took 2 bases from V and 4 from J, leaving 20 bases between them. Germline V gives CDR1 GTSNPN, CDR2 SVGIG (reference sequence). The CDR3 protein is CAWSWVGALGVTEAFF. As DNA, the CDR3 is TGTGCCTGGAGTTGGGTGGGGGCCCTAGGTGTCACTGAAGCTTTCTTT.

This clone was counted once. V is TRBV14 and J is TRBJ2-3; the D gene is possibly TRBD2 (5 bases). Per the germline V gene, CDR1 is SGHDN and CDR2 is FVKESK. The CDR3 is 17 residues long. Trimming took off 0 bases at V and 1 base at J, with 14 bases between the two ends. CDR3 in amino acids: CASSQDTPGWGTDTQYF. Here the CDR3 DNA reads TGTGCCAGCAGCCAAGATACCCCGGGATGGGGCACAGATACGCAGTATTTT. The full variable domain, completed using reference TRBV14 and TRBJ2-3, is EAGVTQFPSHSVIEKGQTVTLRCDPISGHDNLYWYRRVMGKEIKFLLHFVKESKQDESGMPNNRFLAERTGGTYSTLKVQPAELEDSGVYFCASSQDTPGWGTDTQYFGPGTRLTVL.

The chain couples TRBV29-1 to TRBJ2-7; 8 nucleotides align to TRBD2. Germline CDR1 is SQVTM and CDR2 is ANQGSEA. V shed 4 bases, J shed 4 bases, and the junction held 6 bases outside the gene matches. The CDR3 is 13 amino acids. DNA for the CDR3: TGCAGCGTTGCTGTCCGGGGGGGTTACGAGCAGTACTTC. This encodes CSVAVRGGYEQYF.

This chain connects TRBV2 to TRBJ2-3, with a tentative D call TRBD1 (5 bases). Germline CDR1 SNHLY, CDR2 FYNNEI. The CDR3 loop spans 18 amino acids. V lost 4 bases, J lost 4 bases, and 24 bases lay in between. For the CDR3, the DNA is TGTGCCAGCAGTGGGGGCGTAGCAGGGATGCTTAGGGCAGATACGCAGTATTTT. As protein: CASSGGVAGMLRADTQYF.

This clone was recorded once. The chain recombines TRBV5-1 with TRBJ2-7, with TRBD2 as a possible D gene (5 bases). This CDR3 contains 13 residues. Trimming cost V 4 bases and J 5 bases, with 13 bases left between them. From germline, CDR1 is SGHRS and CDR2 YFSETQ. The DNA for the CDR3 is TGCGCCAGCAGCCCCCCGGGGAGCGACGAGCAGTACTTC. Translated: CASSPPGSDEQYF.

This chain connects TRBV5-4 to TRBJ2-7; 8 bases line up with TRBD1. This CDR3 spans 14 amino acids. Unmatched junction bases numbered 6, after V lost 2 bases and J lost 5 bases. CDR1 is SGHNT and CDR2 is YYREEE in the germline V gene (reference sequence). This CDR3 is CASSFQGANHEQYF. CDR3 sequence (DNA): TGTGCCAGCAGCTTCCAGGGGGCGAACCACGAGCAGTACTTC.

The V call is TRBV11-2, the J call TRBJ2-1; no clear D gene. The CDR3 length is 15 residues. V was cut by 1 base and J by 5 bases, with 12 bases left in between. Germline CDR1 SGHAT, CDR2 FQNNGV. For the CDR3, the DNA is TGTGCCAGCAGCTTAGTTCAGGTTTACCACAATGAGCAGTTCTTC. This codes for CASSLVQVYHNEQFF.

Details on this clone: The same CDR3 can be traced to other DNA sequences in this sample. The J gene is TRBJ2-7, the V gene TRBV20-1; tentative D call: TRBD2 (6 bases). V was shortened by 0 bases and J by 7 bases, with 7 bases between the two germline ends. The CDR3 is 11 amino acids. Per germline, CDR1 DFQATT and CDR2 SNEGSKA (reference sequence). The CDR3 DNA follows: TGCAGTGCTAGAGAGGGGGGAGAGCAGTACTTC. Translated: CSAREGGEQYF.

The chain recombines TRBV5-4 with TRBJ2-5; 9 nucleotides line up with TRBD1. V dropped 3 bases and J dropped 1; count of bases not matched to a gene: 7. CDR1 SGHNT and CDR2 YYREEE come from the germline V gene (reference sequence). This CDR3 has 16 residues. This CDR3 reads CASSSRQGGTQETQYF. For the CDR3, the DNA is TGTGCCAGCAGCTCTAGACAGGGGGGGACCCAAGAGACCCAGTACTTC. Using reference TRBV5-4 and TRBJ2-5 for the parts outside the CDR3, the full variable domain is ETGVTQSPTHLIKTRGQQVTLRCSSQSGHNTVSWYQQALGQGPQFIFQYYREEENGRGNFPPRFSGLQFPNYSSELNVNALELDDSALYLCASSSRQGGTQETQYFGPGTRLLVL.

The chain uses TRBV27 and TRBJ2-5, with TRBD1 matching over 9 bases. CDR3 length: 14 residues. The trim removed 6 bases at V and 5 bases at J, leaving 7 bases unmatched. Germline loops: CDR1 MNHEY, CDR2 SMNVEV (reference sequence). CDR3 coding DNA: TGTGCCAGCAGACCACAGGGGGCCGGGGAGACCCAGTACTTC. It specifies CASRPQGAGETQYF.

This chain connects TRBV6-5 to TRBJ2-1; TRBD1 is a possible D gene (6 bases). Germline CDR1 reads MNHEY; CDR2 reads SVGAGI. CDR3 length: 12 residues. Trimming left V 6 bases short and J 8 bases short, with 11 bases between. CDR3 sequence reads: CASSWDTYEQFF. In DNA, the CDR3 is TGTGCCAGCAGCTGGGACACCTATGAGCAGTTCTTC.

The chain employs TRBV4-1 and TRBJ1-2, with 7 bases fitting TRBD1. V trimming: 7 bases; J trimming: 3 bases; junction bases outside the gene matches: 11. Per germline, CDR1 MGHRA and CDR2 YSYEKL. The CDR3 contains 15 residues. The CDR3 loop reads CASTPKGTDDYGYTF. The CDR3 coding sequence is TGCGCCAGCACTCCCAAAGGGACAGACGACTATGGCTACACCTTC.

The CDR3: CASSYSDGYNEQFF. CDR3 bases: TGTGCCAGCAGTTACTCTGACGGATACAATGAGCAGTTCTTC. V gene TRBV6-6 combines with J gene TRBJ2-1, with D unclear. The CDR3 length is 14 residues. CDR1 and CDR2 from the germline V gene are MNHNY and SVGAGI (reference sequence). V was pared by 0 bases and J by 4 bases, with 7 bases between.